This entry features one T cell receptor beta chain sequence. CDR1 is SEHNR and CDR2 is FQNEAQ in the germline V gene (reference sequence). J gave up 5 bases and V 5 bases, and 7 bases lay outside the gene matches. This CDR3 has 14 amino acids. Study processing details: Quantification of nucleated cells was approximated via reference gene primer amplification. Sequenced by immunoSEQ multiplex PCR; TCRdb stores in-frame clones only, minus some. That table furnishes V, J and clone size, whereas the DNA furnished D and trimming. The table records 30,000 to 45,000 clones, roughly 88% of them present only once. This sample stems from a study of blood T cell repertoires in COVID-19.

V usage is TRBV7-9 and J usage is TRBJ2-5; 8 bases align to TRBD1. This clonotype was sampled from a man in his 70s with acute or convalescent COVID-19. Sequencing was done on a sample of peripheral blood. CDR3 coding DNA: TGTGCCAGCAGCCGAGGACAGGGTGGGGAGACCCAGTACTTC. This sequence encodes CASSRGQGGETQYF.